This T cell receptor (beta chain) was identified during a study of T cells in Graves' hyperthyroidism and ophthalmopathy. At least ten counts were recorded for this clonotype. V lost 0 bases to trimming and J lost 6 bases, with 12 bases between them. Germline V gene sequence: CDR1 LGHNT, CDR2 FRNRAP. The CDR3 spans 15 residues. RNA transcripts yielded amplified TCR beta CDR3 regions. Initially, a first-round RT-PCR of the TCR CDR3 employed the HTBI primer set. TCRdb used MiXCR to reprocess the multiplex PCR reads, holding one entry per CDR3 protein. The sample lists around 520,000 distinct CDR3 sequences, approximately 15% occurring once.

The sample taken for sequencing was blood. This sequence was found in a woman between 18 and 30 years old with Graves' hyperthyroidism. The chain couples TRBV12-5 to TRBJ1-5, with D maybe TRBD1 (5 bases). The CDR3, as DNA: TGTGCTAGTGGTTTGGTAGGATCAGGGAGTCAGCCCCAGCATTTT. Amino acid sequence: CASGLVGSGSQPQHF.